This record covers a single TCR beta chain. TCRdb re-called the 5' RACE reads and catalogs CDR3 proteins one per entry, DNA excluded. Its clone listing holds roughly 420,000 distinct CDR3 sequences. This record comes from a study of T cells expressing NK-cell markers. The CDR3 runs to 15 residues. Germline V gene sequence: CDR1 SGHDT, CDR2 YYEEEE. The specimen sequenced was blood T cells: a sorted CD56 or NKG2C T cell subset, CD4+ or CD8+ T cells, or bulk PBMC T cells (not recorded which). This clonotype originated in a woman between 18 and 70 years old in good health. The chain combines TRBV5-6 with TRBJ2-1; checking the TCRdb D call of TRBD2 is not possible without DNA. The CDR3 sequence is CASSEPSGGPYEQFF.